The rows below give T cell receptor beta chains drawn from one sample of a study of blood T cell repertoires in COVID-19. Profiled with immunoSEQ multiplex PCR; TCRdb holds only in-frame clones, not every one. The sample yields over 120,000 clones, approximately 90% seen once. The specimen sequenced was peripheral blood. These receptors originate from a human donor in a cohort sampled during active COVID-19. CDR3s include the opening cysteine and the closing phenylalanine or tryptophan. The D gene is left open where the match is weak. Size values are once, few and many counts, or a class for expanded clones, and some rows have none.

TRBV5-1	.	.	TRBJ1-1	CASREAYRNTEAFF	TGCGCCAGCAGAGAGGCATATAGGAACACTGAAGCTTTCTTT
TRBV18	.	.	TRBJ1-4	CASSPGEGREKLFF	TGTGCCAGCTCACCAGGGGAGGGCCGGGAAAAACTGTTTTTT
TRBV5-5	.	.	TRBJ1-1	CASSLKGGDTEAFF	TGTGCCAGCAGCTTGAAAGGGGGGGATACTGAAGCTTTCTTT
TRBV4-1	.	TRBD1	TRBJ2-3	CASSQNRGSTDTQYF	TGCGCCAGCAGCCAAAACAGGGGGAGCACAGATACGCAGTATTTT
TRBV7-9	.	TRBD2	TRBJ2-7	CASSAYGGEQYF	TGTGCCAGCAGCGCCTACGGGGGGGAGCAGTACTTC
TRBV6-6	.	.	TRBJ2-7	CASSYSSLYEQYF	TGTGCCAGCAGTTACTCGAGTTTGTACGAGCAGTACTTC
TRBV11-3	few	.	TRBJ2-3	CASSLGGDTDTQYF	TGTGCCAGCAGCTTAGGCGGGGACACAGATACGCAGTATTTT
TRBV6-4	.	.	TRBJ1-2	CASSLTDNVNPYGYTF	TGTGCCAGCAGTCTCACGGACAATGTTAATCCCTATGGCTACACCTTC
TRBV11-2	.	.	TRBJ2-5	CASSLFSFPGREETQYF	TGTGCCAGCAGCTTATTTAGCTTTCCCGGCAGGGAAGAGACCCAGTACTTC
TRBV5-1	.	.	TRBJ1-1	CASSLVSGQLAEAFF	TGCGCCAGCAGCTTGGTTTCCGGTCAGTTAGCCGAAGCTTTCTTT
TRBV29-1	.	TRBD1	TRBJ2-5	CSMGQGKETQYF	TGCAGCATGGGACAGGGGAAAGAGACCCAGTACTTC
TRBV5-4	.	TRBD1	TRBJ1-2	CASSQGTAEIYGYTF	TGTGCCAGCAGCCAAGGGACAGCAGAGATATATGGCTACACCTTC
TRBV3-1/TRBV3-2	.	TRBD1	TRBJ1-2	CASSQTGQAVYGYTF	TGTGCCAGCAGCCAGACGGGACAGGCAGTCTATGGCTACACCTTC
TRBV5-1	.	.	TRBJ1-6	CASSLGDSGWGPLDSPLHF	TGCGCCAGCAGCTTGGGAGATTCGGGCTGGGGCCCACTTGATTCACCCCTCCACTTT
TRBV7-2	.	TRBD1	TRBJ1-5	CASSDPTGHQPQHF	TGTGCCAGCAGCGACCCGACAGGGCATCAGCCCCAGCATTTT
TRBV9	.	TRBD1	TRBJ2-1	CASSHSGTGGDEQFF	TGTGCCAGCAGCCATTCAGGGACAGGGGGGGATGAGCAGTTCTTC
TRBV7-6	.	.	TRBJ1-2	CASSLAGGPFDGYTF	TGTGCCAGCAGCTTAGCTGGGGGCCCCTTCGATGGCTACACCTTC
TRBV27	.	.	TRBJ1-5	CASRRQAGNQPQHF	TGTGCCAGCAGGCGACAGGCGGGCAATCAGCCCCAGCATTTT
TRBV11-1	.	TRBD1	TRBJ2-7	CASSRTGPKYEQYF	TGTGCCAGCAGCCGGACAGGACCGAAATACGAGCAGTACTTC
TRBV27	.	.	TRBJ2-7	CASTSLGSGSYEQYF	TGTGCCAGCACTTCGCTGGGGAGTGGCTCCTACGAGCAGTACTTC
TRBV5-6	.	TRBD1	TRBJ2-3	CASRLYRPRGLTDTQYF	TGTGCCAGCAGATTGTATCGTCCCAGGGGGCTAACAGATACGCAGTATTTT
TRBV7-2	.	.	TRBJ1-5	CASSLRGWGARQPQHF	TGTGCCAGCAGCTTAAGGGGATGGGGCGCGCGGCAGCCCCAGCATTTT
TRBV18	.	TRBD1	TRBJ1-4	CASSPRDRGLEDEKLFF	TGTGCCAGCTCACCACGGGACAGGGGGCTAGAGGATGAAAAACTGTTTTTT
TRBV5-1	once	TRBD1	TRBJ2-5	CASSLGSRGQETQYF	TGCGCCAGCAGCTTGGGGTCCAGGGGGCAAGAGACCCAGTACTTC
TRBV7-9	.	TRBD1	TRBJ2-3	CASGEYGGQGGPDTQYF	TGTGCCAGCGGAGAATACGGGGGACAGGGAGGCCCAGATACGCAGTATTTT
TRBV5-1	.	.	TRBJ2-1	CASSLAGVGNEQFF	TGCGCCAGCAGCTTGGCCGGGGTAGGAAATGAGCAGTTCTTC
TRBV12-3/TRBV12-4	.	TRBD2	TRBJ2-1	CASSPGGGEQFF	TGTGCCAGCAGCCCGGGGGGGGGCGAGCAGTTCTTC
TRBV13	.	.	TRBJ1-2	CASSWRVVHGYTF	TGTGCCAGCAGTTGGAGGGTAGTTCATGGCTACACCTTC
TRBV12-3/TRBV12-4	.	.	TRBJ1-1	CASSLEGDTEAFF	TGTGCCAGCAGTTTAGAGGGAGACACTGAAGCTTTCTTT
TRBV21-1	.	.	TRBJ2-1	CASSKEGAGGGEQFF	TGTGCCAGCAGCAAAGAAGGGGCGGGGGGCGGTGAGCAGTTCTTC
TRBV30	.	.	TRBJ2-7	CAWSDRGWEQYF	TGTGCCTGGAGCGATCGGGGTTGGGAGCAGTACTTC
TRBV27	.	TRBD1	TRBJ2-7	CASSLTGYSYEQYF	TGTGCCAGCAGTTTGACAGGGTACTCCTACGAGCAGTACTTC
TRBV18	once	.	TRBJ2-1	CASSRGIGDNEQFF	TGTGCCAGCTCACGGGGAATAGGGGACAATGAGCAGTTCTTC
TRBV29-1	few	TRBD1	TRBJ1-2	CSVLTGANYGYTF	TGCAGCGTTCTTACAGGGGCTAACTATGGCTACACCTTC
TRBV19	.	.	TRBJ2-3	CASSIRADGTDTQYF	TGTGCCAGTAGTATTCGAGCGGATGGCACAGATACGCAGTATTTT
TRBV10-3	.	.	TRBJ2-7	CAIGSNSYEQYF	TGTGCCATCGGGTCTAACAGCTACGAGCAGTACTTC
TRBV12-5	.	.	TRBJ1-5	CASGVGRSSNQPQHF	TGTGCTAGTGGGGTTGGAAGGAGTAGCAATCAGCCCCAGCATTTT
TRBV4-3	.	TRBD2	TRBJ2-1	CASSQFLADTYNEQFF	TGCGCCAGCAGCCAATTTCTAGCGGACACCTACAATGAGCAGTTCTTC
TRBV5-1	.	TRBD1	TRBJ2-3	CASSPDRGTDTQYF	TGCGCCAGCAGCCCCGACAGGGGCACAGATACGCAGTATTTT
TRBV3-1/TRBV3-2	.	.	TRBJ1-4	CASSQSQQVLFF	TGTGCCAGCAGCCAATCACAACAGGTTCTGTTTTTT
TRBV9	.	TRBD1	TRBJ1-2	CASSAQIKQGYYGYTF	TGTGCCAGCAGCGCCCAAATTAAACAGGGGTACTATGGCTACACCTTC
TRBV6-5	.	TRBD1	TRBJ2-2	CASRQGANGELFF	TGTGCCAGCAGACAGGGGGCCAACGGGGAGCTGTTTTTT
TRBV10-3	.	TRBD2	TRBJ2-3	CAISDGGGPDTQYF	TGTGCCATCAGTGACGGGGGGGGTCCAGATACGCAGTATTTT
TRBV2	.	TRBD1	TRBJ1-1	CASRGQNMNTEAFF	TGTGCCAGCAGGGGACAGAATATGAACACTGAAGCTTTCTTT
TRBV27	.	TRBD2	TRBJ2-3	CASSLFGLAGVGDTQYF	TGTGCCAGCAGTTTATTTGGGCTAGCGGGGGTGGGAGATACGCAGTATTTT
TRBV5-4	.	.	TRBJ2-5	CASRRAGAGETQYF	TGTGCCAGCAGACGTGCGGGGGCCGGGGAGACCCAGTACTTC
TRBV28	.	.	TRBJ2-1	CASSPLGPSSDEQFF	TGTGCCAGCAGTCCCTTGGGTCCCTCCAGCGATGAGCAGTTCTTC
TRBV12-3/TRBV12-4	.	TRBD2	TRBJ2-5	CASTQVAGGTQYF	TGTGCCAGCACCCAAGTCGCGGGGGGGACCCAGTACTTC
TRBV25-1	.	TRBD1	TRBJ2-2	CASSASGPGQGRTGELFF	TGTGCCAGCAGCGCATCAGGACCGGGACAGGGACGCACCGGGGAGCTGTTTTTT
TRBV28	.	.	TRBJ2-4	CASSSAGQLAKNIQYF	TGTGCCAGCAGTTCAGCGGGACAACTAGCCAAAAACATTCAGTACTTC
TRBV3-1/TRBV3-2	.	TRBD1	TRBJ1-2	CASSQALGGGYTF	TGTGCCAGCAGCCAAGCTTTAGGGGGCGGCTACACCTTC
TRBV10-1	.	TRBD1	TRBJ1-3	CAKNPQGLLSGNTIYF	TGCGCCAAAAACCCACAGGGGCTCCTCTCTGGAAACACCATATATTTT
TRBV12-5	.	TRBD2	TRBJ2-3	CASGRRDGRGGPDTQYF	TGTGCTAGTGGCCGACGGGATGGGCGGGGGGGCCCAGATACGCAGTATTTT
TRBV19	.	TRBD2	TRBJ2-3	CASSINGGARDTQYF	TGTGCCAGTAGTATAAACGGGGGGGCCAGAGATACGCAGTATTTT
TRBV25-1	few	TRBD1	TRBJ1-6	CASSDSGGSYNSPLHF	TGTGCCAGCAGTGATTCAGGGGGCTCCTATAATTCACCCCTCCACTTT
TRBV5-1	.	TRBD1	TRBJ2-1	CASSLSFGTAYNEQFF	TGCGCCAGCAGCCTGTCTTTCGGGACAGCATACAATGAGCAGTTCTTC
TRBV27	.	.	TRBJ2-7	CASSLSTGRHEQYF	TGTGCCAGCAGTTTATCGACAGGGAGGCACGAGCAGTACTTC
TRBV7-6	.	.	TRBJ2-6	CASSLDAGGRSYASGANVLTF	TGTGCCAGCAGCTTAGACGCAGGGGGGCGAAGTTATGCGTCTGGGGCCAACGTCCTGACTTTC
TRBV9	.	TRBD2	TRBJ2-3	CASSVTSGGSTDTQYF	TGTGCCAGCAGCGTGACTAGCGGGGGTTCCACAGATACGCAGTATTTT
TRBV7-9	.	.	TRBJ2-1	CASSFAGPYEQFF	TGTGCCAGCAGCTTCGCAGGGCCCTATGAGCAGTTCTTC